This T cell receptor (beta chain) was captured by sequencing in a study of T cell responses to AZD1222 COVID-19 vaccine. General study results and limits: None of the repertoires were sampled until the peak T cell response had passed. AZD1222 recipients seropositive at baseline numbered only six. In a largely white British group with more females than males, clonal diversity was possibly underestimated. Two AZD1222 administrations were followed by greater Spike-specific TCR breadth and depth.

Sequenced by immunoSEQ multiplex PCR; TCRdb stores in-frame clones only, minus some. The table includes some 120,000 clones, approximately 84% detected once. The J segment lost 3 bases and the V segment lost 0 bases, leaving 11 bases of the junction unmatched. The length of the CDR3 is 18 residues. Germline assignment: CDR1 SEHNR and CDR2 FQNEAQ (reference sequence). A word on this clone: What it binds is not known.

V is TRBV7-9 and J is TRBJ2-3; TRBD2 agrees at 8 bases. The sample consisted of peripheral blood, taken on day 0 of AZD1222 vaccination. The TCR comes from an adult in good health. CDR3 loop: CASSLASGSMVSTDTQYF. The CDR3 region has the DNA TGTGCCAGCAGCTTAGCCAGCGGGAGTATGGTCTCGACAGATACGCAGTATTTT. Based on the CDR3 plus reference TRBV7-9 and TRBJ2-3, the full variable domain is DTGVSQNPRHKITKRGQNVTFRCDPISEHNRLYWYRQTLGQGPEFLTYFQNEAQLEKSRLLSDRFSAERPKGSFSTLEIQRTEQGDSAMYLCASSLASGSMVSTDTQYFGPGTRLTVL.